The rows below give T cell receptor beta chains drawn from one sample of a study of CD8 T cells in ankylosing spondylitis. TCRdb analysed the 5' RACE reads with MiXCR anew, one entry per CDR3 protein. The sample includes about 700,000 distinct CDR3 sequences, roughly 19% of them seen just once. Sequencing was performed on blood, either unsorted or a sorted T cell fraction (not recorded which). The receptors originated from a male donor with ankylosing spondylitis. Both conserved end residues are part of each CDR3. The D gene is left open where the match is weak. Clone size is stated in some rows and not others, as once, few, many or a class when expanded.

cdr3_aa: CASTPHSGALQETQYF; cdr3_nt: TGCGCCAGCACCCCTCATTCGGGGGCCCTCCAAGAGACCCAGTACTTC; v_call: TRBV5-1; clone_size: few; d_call: -; j_call: TRBJ2-5
cdr3_aa: CASSLLGGGPDGYTF; cdr3_nt: TGTGCCAGCAGTTTATTAGGCGGGGGGCCTGATGGCTACACCTTC; v_call: TRBV27; clone_size: few; d_call: -; j_call: TRBJ1-2
cdr3_aa: CASSLATVANTEAFF; cdr3_nt: TGCGCCAGCAGCTTGGCCACAGTAGCGAACACTGAAGCTTTCTTT; v_call: TRBV5-1; clone_size: few; d_call: -; j_call: TRBJ1-1
cdr3_aa: CSAAGVGEQYF; cdr3_nt: TGCAGCGCCGCGGGAGTTGGGGAGCAGTACTTC; v_call: TRBV29-1; clone_size: -; d_call: TRBD2; j_call: TRBJ2-7
cdr3_aa: CSARDFDSPRAYNEQFF; cdr3_nt: TGCAGTGCTCGGGATTTCGATTCTCCGCGGGCCTACAATGAGCAGTTCTTC; v_call: TRBV20-1; clone_size: few; d_call: -; j_call: TRBJ2-1
cdr3_aa: CASSSGPSSNEKLFF; cdr3_nt: TGTGCCAGCAGCTCCGGACCGAGTTCTAATGAAAAACTGTTTTTT; v_call: TRBV7-2; clone_size: few; d_call: -; j_call: TRBJ1-4
cdr3_aa: CASSSVSGRESNYGYTF; cdr3_nt: TGTGCCAGCAGCTCCGTTTCCGGCCGGGAGTCTAACTATGGCTACACCTTC; v_call: TRBV7-9; clone_size: -; d_call: -; j_call: TRBJ1-2
cdr3_aa: CSARTPTSGFYNEQFF; cdr3_nt: TGCAGTGCTAGAACTCCGACTAGCGGGTTCTACAATGAGCAGTTCTTC; v_call: TRBV20-1; clone_size: -; d_call: TRBD2; j_call: TRBJ2-1
cdr3_aa: CASSQVIAGPSSGANVLTF; cdr3_nt: TGCGCCAGCAGCCAAGTTATTGCGGGACCGTCCTCTGGGGCCAACGTCCTGACTTTC; v_call: TRBV4-3; clone_size: once; d_call: -; j_call: TRBJ2-6
cdr3_aa: CASSWDRVRTGELFF; cdr3_nt: TGTGCCAGCAGTTGGGACAGGGTGAGGACCGGGGAGCTGTTTTTT; v_call: TRBV28; clone_size: few; d_call: TRBD1; j_call: TRBJ2-2
cdr3_aa: CSAPGEGSGQETQYF; cdr3_nt: TGCAGCGCCCCGGGGGAGGGCAGCGGACAGGAGACCCAGTACTTC; v_call: TRBV29-1; clone_size: few; d_call: -; j_call: TRBJ2-5
cdr3_aa: CASSLGGNYNEQFF; cdr3_nt: TGTGCCAGCAGTTTAGGGGGGAACTACAATGAGCAGTTCTTC; v_call: TRBV12-3/TRBV12-4; clone_size: many; d_call: -; j_call: TRBJ2-1
cdr3_aa: CASSGGTSGQLYEQYF; cdr3_nt: TGTGCCAGCAGCGGAGGGACTAGCGGGCAACTCTACGAGCAGTACTTC; v_call: TRBV7-2; clone_size: -; d_call: TRBD2; j_call: TRBJ2-7
cdr3_aa: CASIFRGAPADTQYF; cdr3_nt: TGTGCCAGCATCTTCAGGGGGGCGCCGGCAGATACGCAGTATTTT; v_call: TRBV27; clone_size: -; d_call: -; j_call: TRBJ2-3
cdr3_aa: CASSLRAGGSYEQYF; cdr3_nt: TGTGCCAGCAGCTTACGAGCCGGGGGATCCTACGAGCAGTACTTC; v_call: TRBV3-1; clone_size: -; d_call: -; j_call: TRBJ2-7
cdr3_aa: CASSSPGTSGREQYF; cdr3_nt: TGTGCCAGCAGTTCCCCCGGGACTAGCGGGAGGGAGCAGTACTTC; v_call: TRBV28; clone_size: few; d_call: TRBD2; j_call: TRBJ2-7
cdr3_aa: CASSSPDRARYEQYF; cdr3_nt: TGTGCCAGCAGCTCCCCGGACAGGGCGCGCTACGAGCAGTACTTC; v_call: TRBV5-5; clone_size: -; d_call: TRBD1; j_call: TRBJ2-7
cdr3_aa: CSAARTGEYGYTF; cdr3_nt: TGCAGTGCCGCCCGCACGGGGGAGTATGGCTACACCTTC; v_call: TRBV20-1; clone_size: -; d_call: -; j_call: TRBJ1-2
cdr3_aa: CCASVVGAPGGTDTQYF; cdr3_nt: TGCTGTGCTAGTGTCGTGGGGGCCCCCGGGGGAACAGATACGCAGTATTTT; v_call: TRBV20-1; clone_size: few; d_call: -; j_call: TRBJ2-3
cdr3_aa: CATSVSTGNEKLFF; cdr3_nt: TGTGCCACCAGTGTCTCGACGGGGAATGAAAAACTGTTTTTT; v_call: TRBV24-1; clone_size: -; d_call: -; j_call: TRBJ1-4
cdr3_aa: CASSHHEQFF; cdr3_nt: TGTGCCAGCAGTCACCATGAGCAGTTCTTC; v_call: TRBV2; clone_size: few; d_call: -; j_call: TRBJ2-1
cdr3_aa: CASSLTSGDTEAFF; cdr3_nt: TGCGCCAGCAGCCTGACATCCGGAGACACTGAAGCTTTCTTT; v_call: TRBV4-1; clone_size: few; d_call: -; j_call: TRBJ1-1
cdr3_aa: CASSLEGGPFEQYF; cdr3_nt: TGTGCCAGCAGCTTAGAAGGAGGACCCTTCGAGCAGTACTTC; v_call: TRBV7-8; clone_size: few; d_call: -; j_call: TRBJ2-7
cdr3_aa: CSASWGFWETQYF; cdr3_nt: TGCAGTGCTAGCTGGGGCTTTTGGGAGACCCAGTACTTC; v_call: TRBV20-1; clone_size: -; d_call: -; j_call: TRBJ2-5
cdr3_aa: CATSEAGDLDEQFF; cdr3_nt: TGTGCCACCAGTGAGGCGGGAGATCTGGATGAGCAGTTCTTC; v_call: TRBV24-1; clone_size: many; d_call: TRBD2; j_call: TRBJ2-1
cdr3_aa: CASSPRDPKDTGELFF; cdr3_nt: TGTGCCAGCAGCCCCCGGGACCCAAAAGATACCGGGGAGCTGTTTTTT; v_call: TRBV11-2; clone_size: few; d_call: -; j_call: TRBJ2-2
cdr3_aa: CASSQGSVGELFF; cdr3_nt: TGTGCCAGCAGCCAAGGTTCGGTCGGGGAGCTGTTTTTT; v_call: TRBV3-1; clone_size: few; d_call: -; j_call: TRBJ2-2
cdr3_aa: CSARPLTSGSVGEQYF; cdr3_nt: TGCAGTGCTAGACCCCTGACTAGCGGGAGCGTGGGCGAGCAGTACTTC; v_call: TRBV20-1; clone_size: -; d_call: TRBD2; j_call: TRBJ2-7
cdr3_aa: CAIAQYGNTEAFF; cdr3_nt: TGTGCCATCGCACAGTACGGGAACACTGAAGCTTTCTTT; v_call: TRBV10-3; clone_size: -; d_call: -; j_call: TRBJ1-1
cdr3_aa: CATSGPGQGLGYEQYF; cdr3_nt: TGTGCCACCAGTGGCCCGGGACAGGGGTTAGGCTACGAGCAGTACTTC; v_call: TRBV24-1; clone_size: -; d_call: TRBD1; j_call: TRBJ2-7
cdr3_aa: CASSTGSRPSYGYTF; cdr3_nt: TGTGCCAGCAGTACAGGGTCCCGGCCGTCCTATGGCTACACCTTC; v_call: TRBV25-1; clone_size: few; d_call: -; j_call: TRBJ1-2